These T cell receptor beta chains were read from a single sample in a study of low-dose radiotherapy and immunotherapy resistance in tumors. TCRdb itself ran the reads through MiXCR, one entry per CDR3 protein. Among just over 90,000 distinct CDR3 sequences, approximately 22% were seen once, and the ten largest hold roughly 12%. The sequenced sample was PBMCs, obtained after low-dose radiotherapy plus immunotherapy. The receptors originated from a female donor with ovarian cancer. The CDR3 runs from the conserved cysteine through the conserved F or W. The D gene is left open where the match is weak. The size entry is marked missing in some rows and otherwise reads once, few, many or a size class.

>TRBJ2-1|TRBV7-9|TRBD2|many
CASGRTSVYNEQFF
TGTGCCAGCGGCAGGACTAGCGTCTACAATGAGCAGTTCTTC
>TRBJ1-4|TRBV20-1|TRBD1|many
CSAPLTGEIGKLFF
TGCAGTGCCCCCTTGACAGGGGAGATCGGAAAACTGTTTTTT
>TRBJ1-1|TRBV19|TRBD1|many
CASSILRGVEGDTEAFF
TGTGCCAGTAGTATTCTCAGGGGGGTTGAAGGAGACACTGAAGCTTTCTTT
>TRBJ2-6|TRBV5-1|TRBD1|many
CASSPDRAGANVLTF
TGCGCCAGCAGCCCCGACAGGGCTGGGGCCAACGTCCTGACTTTC
>TRBJ1-4|TRBV28|TRBD1|many
CASSQPGQEEKLFF
TGTGCCAGCAGTCAACCGGGACAGGAGGAAAAACTGTTTTTT
>TRBJ2-1|TRBV5-4|TRBD2|many
CASSLAGRTRAYEQFF
TGTGCCAGCAGCTTGGCAGGCAGGACTAGAGCCTATGAGCAGTTCTTC
>TRBJ2-2|TRBV7-3|TRBD1|many
CASSWTGGAGAGELFF
TGTGCCAGCAGTTGGACAGGGGGTGCGGGGGCCGGGGAGCTGTTTTTT
>TRBJ1-6|TRBV27|-|-
CASSYSYNSPLHF
TGTGCCAGCAGTTACAGTTATAATTCACCCCTCCACTTT
>TRBJ1-2|TRBV6-2/TRBV6-3|-|many
CASSYSPGTNYGYTF
TGTGCCAGCAGTTACTCGCCGGGGACAAACTATGGCTACACCTTC
>TRBJ2-7|TRBV2|TRBD2|-
CASSEAGLAGDEQYF
TGTGCCAGCAGTGAAGCGGGACTAGCGGGCGACGAGCAGTACTTC
>TRBJ2-1|TRBV12-3/TRBV12-4|TRBD2|many
CASKTSGGWGEQFF
TGTGCCAGCAAAACTAGCGGGGGTTGGGGAGAGCAGTTCTTC
>TRBJ2-1|TRBV7-8|TRBD2|-
CASSLVLAGGYNEQFF
TGTGCCAGCAGCTTAGTACTAGCGGGAGGATACAATGAGCAGTTCTTC
>TRBJ2-7|TRBV24-1|TRBD1|many
CATSDPSTGTAKFETGYEQYF
TGTGCCACCAGTGACCCAAGCACCGGGACAGCCAAGTTTGAGACGGGCTACGAGCAGTACTTC
>TRBJ2-3|TRBV7-2|-|many
CASSLGRKATDTQYF
TGTGCCAGCAGCTTAGGGAGGAAGGCCACAGATACGCAGTATTTT
>TRBJ1-2|TRBV9|-|many
CASSVGVHRGYGYTF
TGTGCCAGCAGCGTAGGAGTCCACAGAGGCTATGGCTACACCTTC
>TRBJ2-2|TRBV25-1|-|many
CASSIRDSTGELFF
TGTGCCAGCAGTATCAGGGATTCCACCGGGGAGCTGTTTTTT
>TRBJ2-7|TRBV20-1|-|many
CSATAVQTSYEQYF
TGCAGTGCGACAGCAGTTCAGACCTCCTACGAGCAGTACTTC
>TRBJ1-3|TRBV11-2|TRBD1|many
CASSPRTGAGNTIYF
TGTGCCAGCAGCCCCAGGACAGGGGCGGGAAACACCATATATTTT
>TRBJ2-4|TRBV4-3|-|many
CASSQGSTANIQYF
TGCGCCAGCAGCCAAGGGAGCACGGCGAACATTCAGTACTTC
>TRBJ1-5|TRBV20-1|-|many
CSASRGLVSNQPQHF
TGCAGTGCTAGTCGGGGGCTGGTGAGCAATCAGCCCCAGCATTTT
>TRBJ2-7|TRBV9|TRBD1|once
CASSQGQGPNEQYF
TGTGCCAGCAGCCAGGGACAGGGTCCAAACGAGCAGTACTTC
>TRBJ2-5|TRBV10-3|TRBD2|many
CAISGGGGALETQYF
TGTGCCATCAGTGGCGGCGGGGGGGCCTTGGAGACCCAGTACTTC
>TRBJ1-2|TRBV12-3/TRBV12-4|-|many
CASSFSRLANYGYTF
TGTGCCAGCAGTTTTTCCCGGCTCGCTAACTATGGCTACACCTTC
>TRBJ1-1|TRBV20-1|-|-
CSARDSGKNTEAFF
TGCAGTGCTAGAGATTCAGGGAAAAACACTGAAGCTTTCTTT
>TRBJ2-3|TRBV20-1|-|-
CSAPWVGSAADTQYF
TGCAGTGCGCCCTGGGTGGGGAGCGCGGCAGATACGCAGTATTTT
>TRBJ2-2|TRBV3-1|TRBD2|few
CASSQDLAGGPTGELFF
TGTGCCAGCAGCCAAGATCTGGCGGGGGGGCCCACCGGGGAGCTGTTTTTT
>TRBJ1-1|TRBV6-2/TRBV6-3|-|many
CASSWWGMNTEAFF
TGTGCCAGCAGCTGGTGGGGGATGAACACTGAAGCTTTCTTT
>TRBJ2-7|TRBV13|TRBD2|-
CASSLVGTSSYEQYF
TGTGCCAGCAGCTTAGTTGGGACTAGCAGTTACGAGCAGTACTTC
>TRBJ2-1|TRBV4-2|-|many
CASSPPGLGSYEQFF
TGTGCCAGCAGCCCCCCCGGCCTCGGGAGCTATGAGCAGTTCTTC
>TRBJ2-1|TRBV20-1|-|many
CSASLFGRVNEQFF
TGCAGTGCTAGCCTTTTCGGGCGTGTAAATGAGCAGTTCTTC
>TRBJ2-5|TRBV5-1|TRBD2|many
CASSRGGPPETQYF
TGCGCCAGCAGCCGGGGAGGGCCCCCTGAGACCCAGTACTTC
>TRBJ1-2|TRBV6-2/TRBV6-3|TRBD1|-
CASSYSGTGGGYTF
TGTGCCAGCAGTTACTCCGGGACAGGAGGCGGCTACACCTTC
>TRBJ2-4|TRBV28|-|many
CASSGGRRRENIQYF
TGTGCCAGCAGTGGGGGACGACGGCGGGAAAACATTCAGTACTTC
>TRBJ2-2|TRBV30|TRBD2|many
CAWRLSGSRTGELFF
TGTGCCTGGAGACTTAGCGGGAGTAGGACCGGGGAGCTGTTTTTT
>TRBJ2-3|TRBV20-1|TRBD2|few
CSAPHSGVSTDTQYF
TGCAGTGCCCCGCATAGCGGGGTTAGCACAGATACGCAGTATTTT
>TRBJ1-4|TRBV20-1|-|-
CSAGGSSNEKLFF
TGCAGTGCTGGGGGGTCGAGTAATGAAAAACTGTTTTTT
>TRBJ2-7|TRBV5-6|-|many
CASSYDRSNYEQYF
TGTGCCAGCAGCTACGACAGGTCGAACTACGAGCAGTACTTC
>TRBJ2-2|TRBV5-6|TRBD1|many
CASSGPGQITGELFF
TGTGCCAGCAGCGGCCCGGGACAGATTACCGGGGAGCTGTTTTTT
>TRBJ2-7|TRBV9|TRBD1|-
CASSADLPGTGGGEQYF
TGTGCCAGCAGCGCCGACCTCCCTGGGACAGGGGGCGGCGAGCAGTACTTC
>TRBJ2-7|TRBV7-8|TRBD1|many
CASSRRDRDRGFYEQYF
TGTGCCAGCAGTCGCCGTGACCGGGACAGGGGGTTCTACGAGCAGTACTTC
>TRBJ1-5|TRBV13|-|many
CASSLGRGYSNQPQHF
TGTGCCAGCAGTCTGGGCAGGGGCTATAGCAATCAGCCCCAGCATTTT
>TRBJ1-5|TRBV20-1|-|many
CSARRQAISNQPQHF
TGCAGTGCTAGAAGACAGGCGATTAGCAATCAGCCCCAGCATTTT
>TRBJ1-5|TRBV6-1|TRBD1|-
CASRRPKGALGNQPQHF
TGTGCCAGCAGAAGGCCCAAGGGGGCGCTTGGCAATCAGCCCCAGCATTTT